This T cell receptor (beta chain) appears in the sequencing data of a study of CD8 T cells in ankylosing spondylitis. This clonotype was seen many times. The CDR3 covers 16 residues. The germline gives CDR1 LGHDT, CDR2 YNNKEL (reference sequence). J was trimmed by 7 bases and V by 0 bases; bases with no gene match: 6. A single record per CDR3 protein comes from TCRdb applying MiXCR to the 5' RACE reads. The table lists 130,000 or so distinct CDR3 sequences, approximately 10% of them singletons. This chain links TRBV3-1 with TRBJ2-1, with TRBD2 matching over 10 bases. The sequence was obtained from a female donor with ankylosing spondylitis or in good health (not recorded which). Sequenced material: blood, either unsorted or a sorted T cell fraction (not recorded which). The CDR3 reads CASSQELLAGSNEQFF. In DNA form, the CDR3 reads TGTGCCAGCAGCCAAGAGTTACTAGCGGGATCAAATGAGCAGTTCTTC.